A single sample gave rise to the 7 T cell receptor beta chains below, sequenced in a study of T cells in Graves' hyperthyroidism and ophthalmopathy. TCR beta CDR3 regions were amplified from RNA. The primer set for the first-round RT-PCR of the TCR CDR3 was HTBI. TCRdb reprocessed the multiplex PCR reads with MiXCR, giving one entry per CDR3 protein. Here the sample spans some 620,000 distinct CDR3 sequences, about 17% being singletons. Input material: blood. The receptors shown here come from a woman under 40 with Graves' hyperthyroidism.

This clonotype was observed a handful of times. V gene TRBV19 combines with J gene TRBJ2-7; no reliable D call. Germline CDR1 is LNHDA and CDR2 is SQIVND (reference sequence). The V end lost 5 bases, the J end lost 3 bases, and 11 bases lay between the germline ends. CDR3 length: 13 residues. DNA of the CDR3: TGTGCCAGTAGTTCCACTCGAAACTACGAGCAGTACTTC. This translates into CASSSTRNYEQYF.

This clonotype came up a few times. This sequence joins TRBV2 and TRBJ1-3, with D hard to call. Germline V CDR1 and CDR2: SNHLY, FYNNEI. The V gene lost 5 bases and the J gene lost 3 bases, with 14 bases spanning the gap. The CDR3 extends over 15 amino acids. In DNA, the CDR3 is TGTGCCAGCAGTCTACATCAGTCTAGTGGAAACACCATATATTTT. Protein product: CASSLHQSSGNTIYF.

This clonotype has a handful of counts. Being one base from a much bigger clone, this may be a read error. The chain recombines TRBV27 with TRBJ2-1, with D uncertain. Per the germline V gene, CDR1 is MNHEY and CDR2 is SMNVEV (reference sequence). This CDR3 has 15 amino acids. The V and J ends lost 4 bases and 0 bases respectively, with 10 bases between them. CDR3 in amino acids: CASSCADSSYNEQFF. CDR3 coding DNA: TGTGCCAGCAGTTGTGCGGATAGCTCCTACAATGAGCAGTTCTTC.

In this sample, this clonotype turned up a few times. The rearrangement uses TRBV18 and TRBJ2-5; 7 nucleotides match TRBD2. The V gene end was trimmed by 0 bases and the J gene end by 5 bases; junction bases not matched to a gene: 9. Germline V CDR1 and CDR2: KGHSH, LQKENI. The CDR3 is made up of 16 amino acids. CDR3 sequence reads: CASSPPWAGDVETQYF. CDR3 nucleotide sequence: TGTGCCAGCTCACCACCTTGGGCGGGAGATGTGGAGACCCAGTACTTC.

This clonotype was counted many times. The V gene is TRBV11-2, the J gene TRBJ2-5, with TRBD2 identical over 11 bases. CDR3 length: 20 residues. V shed 3 bases and J 4 bases; nucleotides not matched to a gene: 19. Germline CDR1 is SGHAT and CDR2 is FQNNGV. The CDR3 sequence: CASSFHPRLAGGGAGETQYF. As DNA, the CDR3 is TGTGCCAGCAGCTTCCATCCACGCCTAGCGGGAGGAGGCGCGGGAGAGACCCAGTACTTC.

This clonotype was detected ten times or more. The chain is built from TRBV6-1 and TRBJ2-7; no clear D gene. The germline gives CDR1 MNHNS, CDR2 SASEGT. V lost 6 bases, J lost 3 bases, and 18 bases lay in between. The CDR3 covers 15 residues. The CDR3 reads CASRGYELLNYEQYF. Here the CDR3 DNA reads TGTGCCAGCAGGGGTTATGAGCTGTTAAACTACGAGCAGTACTTC.

In its sample, this clonotype was seen many times. The chain couples TRBV5-5 to TRBJ1-2; TRBD1 agrees at 9 bases. With 5 bases clipped from V and 0 bases from J, the junction kept 5 bases outside the gene matches. The germline V gene encodes CDR1 SGHKS and CDR2 YYEKEE (reference sequence). This CDR3 spans 15 amino acids. Written as DNA, the CDR3 is TGTGCCAGCAGTTCCCGGGACAGGGCTAACTATGGCTACACCTTC. It encodes CASSSRDRANYGYTF.